This TCR beta chain originates from a study of blood T cell repertoires in COVID-19. Assay used: immunoSEQ multiplex PCR; TCRdb lists only in-frame clones, some missing. The sample contains some 400,000 clones, 75% to 90% of which appear only once. Individuals drawn from around 25 US areas were about 18 to 100 years old. Donors were grouped by their self-reported clinical history. The CDR3 consists of 14 residues. Germline lookup yields CDR1 KGHSH and CDR2 LQKENI. With V trimmed by 3 bases and J by 5 bases, 3 bases remained unmatched. The gene calls are TRBV18 and TRBJ2-7; TRBD1 agrees at 11 bases. Sequencing was carried out using PBMCs or T cells enriched from blood (not recorded which). The source is a man aged 25 to 40 who had recovered from COVID-19. DNA of the CDR3: TGTGCCAGCTCACCGAGGGACAGGGGGGACGAGCAGTACTTC. Its protein is CASSPRDRGDEQYF.